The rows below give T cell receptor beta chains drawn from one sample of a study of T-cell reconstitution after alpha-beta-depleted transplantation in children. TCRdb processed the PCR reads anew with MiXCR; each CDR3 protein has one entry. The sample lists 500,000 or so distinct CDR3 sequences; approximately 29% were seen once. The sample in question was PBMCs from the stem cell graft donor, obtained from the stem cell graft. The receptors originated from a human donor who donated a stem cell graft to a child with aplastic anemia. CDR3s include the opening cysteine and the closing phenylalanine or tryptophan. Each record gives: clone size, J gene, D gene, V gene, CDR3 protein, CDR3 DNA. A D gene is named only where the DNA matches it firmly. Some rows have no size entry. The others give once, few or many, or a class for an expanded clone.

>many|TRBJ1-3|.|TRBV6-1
CASNDRISGNTIYF
TGTGCCAGCAATGACAGAATCTCTGGAAACACCATATATTTT
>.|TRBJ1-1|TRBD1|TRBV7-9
CASSPEDRGTEAFF
TGTGCCAGCAGCCCAGAGGACAGGGGGACTGAAGCTTTCTTT
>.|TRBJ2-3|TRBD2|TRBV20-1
CSAVRRTSATDTQYF
TGCAGTGCCGTGCGTAGGACTAGCGCAACAGATACGCAGTATTTT
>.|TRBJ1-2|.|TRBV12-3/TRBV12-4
CASSFGTDLYGYTF
TGTGCCAGCAGTTTTGGGACGGACCTTTACGGCTACACCTTC
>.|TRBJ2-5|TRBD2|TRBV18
CASSVTFVVSGSLQETQYF
TGTGCCAGCTCAGTAACCTTCGTGGTGAGCGGGAGTCTTCAAGAGACCCAGTACTTC
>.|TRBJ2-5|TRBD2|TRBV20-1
CSARMGGRNQETQYF
TGCAGTGCTAGAATGGGGGGGAGGAACCAAGAGACCCAGTACTTC
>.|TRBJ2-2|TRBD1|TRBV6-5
CASSPDIPGQGDTGELFF
TGTGCCAGCAGTCCCGACATCCCGGGACAGGGTGACACCGGGGAGCTGTTTTTT
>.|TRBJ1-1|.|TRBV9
CASSVEGPAQGNTEAFF
TGTGCCAGCAGCGTAGAGGGACCGGCCCAGGGAAACACTGAAGCTTTCTTT
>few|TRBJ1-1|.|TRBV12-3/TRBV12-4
CASSLAGGATEAFF
TGTGCCAGCAGTTTAGCAGGGGGGGCCACTGAAGCTTTCTTT
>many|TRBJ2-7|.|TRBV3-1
CASSQVSTNEQYF
TGTGCCAGCAGCCAAGTATCTACAAACGAGCAGTACTTC
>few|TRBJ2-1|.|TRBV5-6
CASSLADRRNEQFF
TGTGCCAGCAGCTTGGCTGACCGACGCAATGAGCAGTTCTTC
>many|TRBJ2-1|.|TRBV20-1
CSAARSGSYNEQFF
TGCAGTGCGGCGCGCAGCGGCTCCTACAATGAGCAGTTCTTC
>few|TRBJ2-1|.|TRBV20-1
CSALGPPSGVNEQFF
TGCAGTGCCCTCGGTCCCCCCAGTGGGGTGAATGAGCAGTTCTTC
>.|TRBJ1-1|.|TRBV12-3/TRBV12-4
CASSLVVSEAFF
TGTGCCAGCAGTTTGGTGGTAAGTGAAGCTTTCTTT
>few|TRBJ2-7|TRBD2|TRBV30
CAWGLAGGSYEQYF
TGTGCCTGGGGACTAGCGGGCGGCTCCTACGAGCAGTACTTC
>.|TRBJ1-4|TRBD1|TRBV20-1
CVPGQGAVNEKLFF
TGCGTCCCGGGACAGGGGGCGGTTAATGAAAAACTGTTTTTT
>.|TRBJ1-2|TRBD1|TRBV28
CASSSGTEGYTF
TGTGCCAGCAGTTCCGGGACAGAAGGCTACACCTTC
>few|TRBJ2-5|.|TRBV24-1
CATSEPRDNQETQYF
TGTGCCACCAGTGAACCTCGGGACAATCAAGAGACCCAGTACTTC
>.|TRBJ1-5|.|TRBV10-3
CAISESANQPQHF
TGTGCCATCAGTGAGTCAGCTAATCAGCCCCAGCATTTT
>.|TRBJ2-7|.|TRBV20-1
CSAEGIKGYYEQYF
TGCAGTGCTGAGGGAATAAAAGGGTACTACGAGCAGTACTTC
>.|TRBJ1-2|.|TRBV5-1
CASSGPRDGTNYGYTF
TGCGCCAGCAGCGGACCCCGGGACGGTACTAACTATGGCTACACCTTC
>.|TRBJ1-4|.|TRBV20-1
CSAPDLQRLNEKLFF
TGCAGTGCCCCAGATTTACAGCGGCTTAATGAAAAACTGTTTTTT
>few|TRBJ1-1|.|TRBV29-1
CSVGGGLNTEAFF
TGCAGCGTTGGCGGTGGTCTGAACACTGAAGCTTTCTTT
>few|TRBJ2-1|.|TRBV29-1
CSASYGVGNEQFF
TGCAGCGCGTCGTATGGCGTCGGCAATGAGCAGTTCTTC
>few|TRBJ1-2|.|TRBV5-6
CASSWEARNYGYTF
TGTGCCAGCAGCTGGGAGGCCCGAAACTATGGCTACACCTTC
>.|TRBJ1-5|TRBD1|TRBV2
CASMGDRDQPQHF
TGTGCCAGCATGGGGGACAGGGATCAGCCCCAGCATTTT
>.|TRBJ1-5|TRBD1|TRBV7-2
CASSATGLNQPQHF
TGTGCCAGCAGCGCGACAGGGCTCAATCAGCCCCAGCATTTT
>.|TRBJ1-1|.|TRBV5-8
CASRFNRDNEAFF
TGTGCCAGCAGATTCAATCGGGACAATGAAGCTTTCTTT
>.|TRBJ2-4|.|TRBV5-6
CASSLGSGNIQYF
TGTGCCAGCAGCTTGGGTAGTGGTAACATTCAGTACTTC
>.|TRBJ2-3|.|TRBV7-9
CAYRVGGTDTQYF
TGTGCATACCGGGTAGGAGGCACAGATACGCAGTATTTT
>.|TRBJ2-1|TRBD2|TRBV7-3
CASSLGSGNNEQFF
TGTGCCAGCAGCTTAGGTAGCGGGAACAATGAGCAGTTCTTC
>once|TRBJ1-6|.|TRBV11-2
CASSLGPGSNSPLHF
TGTGCCAGCAGCTTGGGGCCCGGGAGTAATTCACCCCTCCACTTT
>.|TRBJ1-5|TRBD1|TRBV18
CASSPGTGGLENQPQHF
TGTGCCAGCTCACCAGGGACAGGGGGCTTAGAGAATCAGCCCCAGCATTTT
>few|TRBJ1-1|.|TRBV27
CASSLWTGQTTEAFF
TGTGCCAGCAGTTTATGGACCGGACAGACCACTGAAGCTTTCTTT
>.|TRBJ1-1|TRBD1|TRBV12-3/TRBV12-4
CASKGQGLNTEAFF
TGTGCCAGCAAAGGACAGGGACTGAACACTGAAGCTTTCTTT
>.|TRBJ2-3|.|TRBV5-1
CASNLDGGGTDTQYF
TGCGCCAGCAACCTCGACGGGGGCGGAACAGATACGCAGTATTTT
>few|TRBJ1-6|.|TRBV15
CATSRDHTNSPLHF
TGTGCCACCAGCAGAGATCACACAAATTCACCCCTCCACTTT
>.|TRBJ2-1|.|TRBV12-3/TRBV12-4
CASSSYTRTEQFF
TGTGCCAGCAGTTCTTACACTCGGACTGAGCAGTTCTTC
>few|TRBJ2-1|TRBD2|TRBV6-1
CASSTIGTTDNEQFF
TGTGCCAGCAGTACGATCGGGACTACCGACAATGAGCAGTTCTTC
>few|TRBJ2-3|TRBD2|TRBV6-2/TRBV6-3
CASSWGTTSTDTQYF
TGTGCCAGCAGCTGGGGGACTACTAGCACAGATACGCAGTATTTT
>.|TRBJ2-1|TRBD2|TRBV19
CASSLTSGMSVGGEQFF
TGTGCCAGTAGTTTGACTAGCGGGATGAGTGTGGGCGGTGAGCAGTTCTTC
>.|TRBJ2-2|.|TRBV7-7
CASSPRMYTGELFF
TGTGCCAGCAGCCCTCGGATGTACACCGGGGAGCTGTTTTTT
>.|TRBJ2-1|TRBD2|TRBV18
CASSPASGTYNEQFF
TGTGCCAGCTCACCAGCTAGCGGGACCTACAATGAGCAGTTCTTC
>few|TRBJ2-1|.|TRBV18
CASSPILVNEQFF
TGTGCCAGCTCACCGATCTTGGTCAATGAGCAGTTCTTC
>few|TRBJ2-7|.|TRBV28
CASSPRGKVYEQYF
TGTGCCAGCAGCCCGAGGGGGAAGGTTTACGAGCAGTACTTC
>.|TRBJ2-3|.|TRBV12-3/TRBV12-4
CASTAGTRITDTQYF
TGTGCCAGCACTGCTGGGACGAGGATCACAGATACGCAGTATTTT
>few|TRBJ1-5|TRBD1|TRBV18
CASSPGQGEQPQHF
TGTGCCAGCTCACCGGGACAGGGGGAACAGCCCCAGCATTTT
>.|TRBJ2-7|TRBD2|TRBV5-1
CASSYDLAGLTYEQYF
TGCGCCAGCAGCTACGACCTAGCGGGACTAACCTACGAGCAGTACTTC
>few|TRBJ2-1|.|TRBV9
CASSARGDEQFF
TGTGCCAGCAGCGCGCGTGGGGATGAGCAGTTCTTC
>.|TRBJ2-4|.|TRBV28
CASSPRQSLAKNIQYF
TGTGCCAGCAGCCCTAGACAGTCTCTAGCCAAAAACATTCAGTACTTC
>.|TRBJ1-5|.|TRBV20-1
CSARNHSDRSGEPQHF
TGCAGTGCTAGAAACCACTCCGACAGGTCGGGGGAGCCCCAGCATTTT